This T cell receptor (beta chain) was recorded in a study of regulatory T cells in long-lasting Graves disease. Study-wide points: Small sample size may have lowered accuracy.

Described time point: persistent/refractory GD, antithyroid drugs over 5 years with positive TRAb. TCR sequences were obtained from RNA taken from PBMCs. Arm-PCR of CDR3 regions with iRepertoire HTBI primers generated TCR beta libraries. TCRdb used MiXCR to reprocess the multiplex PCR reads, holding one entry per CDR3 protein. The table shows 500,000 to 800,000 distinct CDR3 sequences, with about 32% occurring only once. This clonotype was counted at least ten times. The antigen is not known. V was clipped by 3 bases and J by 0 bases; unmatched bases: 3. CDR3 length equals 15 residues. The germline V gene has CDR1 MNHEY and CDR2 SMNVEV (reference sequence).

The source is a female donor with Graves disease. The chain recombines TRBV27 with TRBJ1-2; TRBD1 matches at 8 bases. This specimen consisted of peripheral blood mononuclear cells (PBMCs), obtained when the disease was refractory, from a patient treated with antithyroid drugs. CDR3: CASSFGTGTNYGYTF. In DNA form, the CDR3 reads TGTGCCAGCAGTTTCGGGACAGGAACTAACTATGGCTACACCTTC.